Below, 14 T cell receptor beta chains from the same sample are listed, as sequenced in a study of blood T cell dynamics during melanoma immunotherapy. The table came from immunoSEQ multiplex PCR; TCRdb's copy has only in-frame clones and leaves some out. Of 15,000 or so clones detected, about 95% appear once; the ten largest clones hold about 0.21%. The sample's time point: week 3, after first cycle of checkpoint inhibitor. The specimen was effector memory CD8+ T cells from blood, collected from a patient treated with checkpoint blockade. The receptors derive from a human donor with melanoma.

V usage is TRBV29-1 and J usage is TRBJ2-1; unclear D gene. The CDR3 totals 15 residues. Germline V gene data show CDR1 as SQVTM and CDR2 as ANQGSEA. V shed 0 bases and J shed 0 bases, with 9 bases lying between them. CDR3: CSVEETPSSYNEQFF. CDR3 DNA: TGCAGCGTTGAAGAGACTCCTAGCTCCTACAATGAGCAGTTCTTC.

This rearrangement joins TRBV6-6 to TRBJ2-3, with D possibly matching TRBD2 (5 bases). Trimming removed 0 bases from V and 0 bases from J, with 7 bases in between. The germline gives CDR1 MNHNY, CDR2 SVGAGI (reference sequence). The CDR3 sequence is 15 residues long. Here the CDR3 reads CASSYSGGSTDTQYF. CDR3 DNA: TGTGCCAGCAGTTACTCTGGCGGGAGCACAGATACGCAGTATTTT.

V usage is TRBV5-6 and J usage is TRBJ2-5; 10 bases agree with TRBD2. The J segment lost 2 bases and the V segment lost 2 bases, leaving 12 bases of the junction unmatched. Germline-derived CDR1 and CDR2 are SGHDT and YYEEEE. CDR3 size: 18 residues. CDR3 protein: CASSFQREGPWAQETQYF. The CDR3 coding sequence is TGTGCCAGCAGCTTTCAGCGGGAGGGCCCCTGGGCGCAAGAGACCCAGTACTTC.

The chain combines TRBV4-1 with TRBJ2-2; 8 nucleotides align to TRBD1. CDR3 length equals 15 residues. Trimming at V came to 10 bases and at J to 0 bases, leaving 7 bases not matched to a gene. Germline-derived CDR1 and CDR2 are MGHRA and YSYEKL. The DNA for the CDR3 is TGCGCCACCCAATTACAGGGGGCGAACACCGGGGAGCTGTTTTTT. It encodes CATQLQGANTGELFF.

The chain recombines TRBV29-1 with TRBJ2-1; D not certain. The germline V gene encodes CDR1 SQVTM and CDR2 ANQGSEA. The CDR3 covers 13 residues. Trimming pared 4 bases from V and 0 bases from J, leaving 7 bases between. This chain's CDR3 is CSVATSSYNEQFF. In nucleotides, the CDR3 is TGCAGCGTTGCTACAAGCTCCTACAATGAGCAGTTCTTC.

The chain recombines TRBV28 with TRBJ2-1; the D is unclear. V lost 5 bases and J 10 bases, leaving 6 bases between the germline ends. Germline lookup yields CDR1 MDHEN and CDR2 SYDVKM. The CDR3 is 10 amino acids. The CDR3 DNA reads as TGTGCCAGCAGTCTCAGGGAGCAGTTCTTC. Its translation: CASSLREQFF.

This CDR3 is CASSVGTSGNYEQYF. CDR3 bases: TGTGCCAGCAGCGTAGGTACTAGCGGAAACTACGAGCAGTACTTC. This rearrangement joins TRBV9 to TRBJ2-7; TRBD2 matches at 8 bases. CDR1 is SGDLS, CDR2 YYNGEE, per germline. The CDR3 consists of 15 residues. After removal of 0 bases from V and 3 bases from J, the junction contained 5 bases not matched to a gene.

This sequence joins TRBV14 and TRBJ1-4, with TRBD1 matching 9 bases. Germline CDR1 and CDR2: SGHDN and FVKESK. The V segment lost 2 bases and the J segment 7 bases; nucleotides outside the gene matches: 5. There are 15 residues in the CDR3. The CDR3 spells CASSQSGTGLEKLFF. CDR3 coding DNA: TGTGCCAGCAGCCAATCCGGGACAGGGCTTGAAAAACTGTTTTTT.

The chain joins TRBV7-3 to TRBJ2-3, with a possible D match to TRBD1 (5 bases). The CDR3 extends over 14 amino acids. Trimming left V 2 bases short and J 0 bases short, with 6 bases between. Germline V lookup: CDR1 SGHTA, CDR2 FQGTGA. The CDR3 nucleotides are TGTGCCAGCAGCTTACAGGGTAGCACAGATACGCAGTATTTT. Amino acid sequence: CASSLQGSTDTQYF.

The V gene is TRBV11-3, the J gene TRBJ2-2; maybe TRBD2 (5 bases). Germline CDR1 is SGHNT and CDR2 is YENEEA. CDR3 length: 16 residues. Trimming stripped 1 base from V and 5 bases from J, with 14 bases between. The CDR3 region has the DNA TGTGCCAGCAGCTTAGCCCGAGGAGGATCGACCGGGGAGCTGTTTTTT. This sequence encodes CASSLARGGSTGELFF.

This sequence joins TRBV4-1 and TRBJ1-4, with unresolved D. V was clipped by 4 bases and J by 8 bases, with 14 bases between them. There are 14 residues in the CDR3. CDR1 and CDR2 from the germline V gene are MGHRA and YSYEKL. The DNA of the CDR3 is TGCGCCAGCAGCCTTTTTCCAAGCGTAGAAAAACTGTTTTTT. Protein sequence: CASSLFPSVEKLFF.

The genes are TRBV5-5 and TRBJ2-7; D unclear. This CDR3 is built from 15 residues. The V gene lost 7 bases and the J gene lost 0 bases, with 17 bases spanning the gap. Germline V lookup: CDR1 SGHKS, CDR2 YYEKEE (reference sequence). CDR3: CASLGGGGVSYEQYF. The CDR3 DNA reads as TGTGCCAGCTTGGGCGGCGGTGGCGTCTCCTACGAGCAGTACTTC.

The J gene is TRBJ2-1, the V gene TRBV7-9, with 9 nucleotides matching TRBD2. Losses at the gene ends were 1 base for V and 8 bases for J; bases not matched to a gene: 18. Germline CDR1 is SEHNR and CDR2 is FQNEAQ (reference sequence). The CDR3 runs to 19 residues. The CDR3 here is CASSLVGGAWLAGRDEQFF. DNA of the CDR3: TGTGCCAGCAGCTTAGTAGGGGGCGCGTGGCTAGCGGGGAGGGATGAGCAGTTCTTC.

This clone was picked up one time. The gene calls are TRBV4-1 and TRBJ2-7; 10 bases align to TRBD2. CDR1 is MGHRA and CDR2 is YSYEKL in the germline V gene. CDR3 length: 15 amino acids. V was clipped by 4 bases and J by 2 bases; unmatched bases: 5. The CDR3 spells CASSPPGLATYEQYF. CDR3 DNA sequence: TGCGCCAGCAGCCCACCGGGACTAGCGACCTACGAGCAGTACTTC.